This T cell receptor beta chain was captured in a study of T cell changes during pregnancy in multiple sclerosis. Libraries were prepared by immunoSEQ multiplex PCR; TCRdb keeps only in-frame clonotypes and omits some of them. The profile covers about 80,000 clones, with around nine tenths appearing a single time and roughly 0.21% taken by the ten largest. The germline V gene encodes CDR1 MGHDK and CDR2 SYGVNS. The CDR3 spans 16 residues. V was shortened by 9 bases and J by 0 bases, with 17 bases between the two germline ends. Sequences were derived from CD4+ T cells from peripheral blood mononuclear cells, sampled before pregnancy. The rearrangement uses TRBV25-1 and TRBJ1-4; D gene unclear. This sequence originates from a female donor with multiple sclerosis, enrolled in a pregnancy study. The chain's CDR3 is CARNPPGSSTNEKLFF. CDR3 sequence (DNA): TGTGCCAGGAACCCCCCCGGGAGTTCAACTAATGAAAAACTGTTTTTT.